These T cell receptor beta chains were read from a single sample in a study of cytomegalovirus exposure and HLA in healthy donors. The table came from immunoSEQ multiplex PCR; TCRdb's copy has only in-frame clones and leaves some out. The sample lists about 110,000 clones; 55% to 75% were seen once. Sequences were obtained from PBMCs. The receptors come from a woman in her 70s in good health and CMV-seropositive. Both conserved end residues are part of each CDR3. Fields, in order: V gene, clone size, D gene, J gene, CDR3 DNA, CDR3 protein. D genes are given only for firm matches. Clone size is shown for a subset of rows, as once, few, many or a class of expanded clone.

V: TRBV7-2
size: NA
D: TRBD2
J: TRBJ2-7
DNA: TGTGCCAGCAGCTTAAACGGGGGGGCCTCATACGAGCAGTACTTC
CDR3: CASSLNGGASYEQYF

V: TRBV9
size: NA
D: NA
J: TRBJ1-2
DNA: TGTGCCAGCAGCGTACTAGACAGCCCTAACTATGGCTACACCTTC
CDR3: CASSVLDSPNYGYTF

V: TRBV7-9
size: NA
D: TRBD1
J: TRBJ1-2
DNA: TGTGCCAGCAGCTTGAGGGGACAGGGGAGTATCTATGGCTACACCTTC
CDR3: CASSLRGQGSIYGYTF

V: TRBV6-5
size: NA
D: NA
J: TRBJ2-2
DNA: TGTGCCAGCAGATCCGGGGCGAACACCGGGGAGCTGTTTTTT
CDR3: CASRSGANTGELFF

V: TRBV14
size: NA
D: TRBD2
J: TRBJ2-1
DNA: TGTGCCAGCAGCCTTCGGACTAGCGGGCTCCTATACAATGAGCAGTTCTTC
CDR3: CASSLRTSGLLYNEQFF

V: TRBV7-9
size: NA
D: TRBD2
J: TRBJ2-1
DNA: TGTGCCAGCAAGGAGAGCGGGGGGGATGAGCAGTTCTTC
CDR3: CASKESGGDEQFF

V: TRBV4-2
size: NA
D: TRBD2
J: TRBJ2-1
DNA: TGTGCCAGCAGCCAGGGGACTAGCGGGGGGTTCTCCTACAATGAGCAGTTCTTC
CDR3: CASSQGTSGGFSYNEQFF

V: TRBV19
size: NA
D: NA
J: TRBJ2-2
DNA: TGTGCCAGTGGAGGCCTCTTGGAGCTGTTTTTT
CDR3: CASGGLLELFF

V: TRBV5-1
size: NA
D: NA
J: TRBJ2-7
DNA: TGCGCCAGCAGCTTTGCAGGGGACGAGCAGTACTTC
CDR3: CASSFAGDEQYF

V: TRBV18
size: NA
D: TRBD1
J: TRBJ2-1
DNA: TGTGCCAGCTCACCAGGGACAGGGCTCTACAATGAGCAGTTCTTC
CDR3: CASSPGTGLYNEQFF

V: TRBV6-6
size: NA
D: TRBD1
J: TRBJ2-7
DNA: TGTGCCAGCAGTTACTCGATGGACAGGTTATACGAGCAGTACTTC
CDR3: CASSYSMDRLYEQYF

V: TRBV29-1
size: NA
D: TRBD2
J: TRBJ2-1
DNA: TGCAGCGTTGATTTTGCGGGGGGGCCCGGGCAGTTCTTC
CDR3: CSVDFAGGPGQFF

V: TRBV5-1
size: NA
D: NA
J: TRBJ1-4
DNA: TGCGCCAGCACCGCCGGTAGTCGGGGGTCAACTAATGAAAAACTGTTTTTT
CDR3: CASTAGSRGSTNEKLFF

V: TRBV29-1
size: NA
D: NA
J: TRBJ1-3
DNA: TGCAGCGTCGTGCCAGGGTACGGAAACACCATATATTTT
CDR3: CSVVPGYGNTIYF

V: TRBV21-1
size: NA
D: NA
J: TRBJ2-5
DNA: TGTGCCAGCACCTCGGGATGGGCCCAGTACTTC
CDR3: CASTSGWAQYF

V: TRBV6-1
size: NA
D: TRBD2
J: TRBJ2-5
DNA: TGTGCCAGCAGTGCTCTAGCGGGGGGGGCGGGCATGTCACAAGAGACCCAGTACTTC
CDR3: CASSALAGGAGMSQETQYF

V: TRBV15
size: NA
D: NA
J: TRBJ2-3
DNA: TGTGCCACCAGCAGAGAAGCGGATACGCAGTATTTT
CDR3: CATSREADTQYF

V: TRBV7-6
size: NA
D: NA
J: TRBJ2-3
DNA: TGTGCCAGCAGCTTAGAGGGGGGGAGTTTGACAGATACGCAGTATTTT
CDR3: CASSLEGGSLTDTQYF

V: TRBV20-1
size: NA
D: NA
J: TRBJ1-1
DNA: TGCAGTGCCGGCGGGGTCACTGAAGCTTTCTTT
CDR3: CSAGGVTEAFF

V: TRBV7-2
size: few
D: TRBD1
J: TRBJ1-2
DNA: TGTGCCAGCAGCTTAGGAGGGTGGTCAGGGGGCAGCTATGGCTACACCTTC
CDR3: CASSLGGWSGGSYGYTF

V: TRBV7-9
size: NA
D: TRBD1
J: TRBJ2-6
DNA: TGTGCCAGCAGCCCCACTACAGGGGGACGGGCCAACGTCCTGACTTTC
CDR3: CASSPTTGGRANVLTF

V: TRBV7-2
size: few
D: NA
J: TRBJ2-6
DNA: TGTGCCAGCAGCGACGGACAGCTCAGCTCTGGGGCCAACGTCCTGACTTTC
CDR3: CASSDGQLSSGANVLTF

V: TRBV2
size: NA
D: TRBD1
J: TRBJ1-2
DNA: TGTGCCAGCAGGACAGGGGGCTGGGGCTACACCTTC
CDR3: CASRTGGWGYTF

V: TRBV19
size: NA
D: TRBD1
J: TRBJ1-4
DNA: TGTGCCAGTAGTCCTGGACAGGGGTCGTATGAAAAACTGTTTTTT
CDR3: CASSPGQGSYEKLFF

V: TRBV7-2
size: NA
D: NA
J: TRBJ2-5
DNA: TGTGCCAGCAGCTCCCCAGACAACATCCAAGAGACCCAGTACTTC
CDR3: CASSSPDNIQETQYF

V: TRBV5-1
size: NA
D: TRBD2
J: TRBJ2-3
DNA: TGCGCCAGCCGAGAAATAGCGGGGGCCACAGATACGCAGTATTTT
CDR3: CASREIAGATDTQYF

V: TRBV7-9
size: NA
D: NA
J: TRBJ2-7
DNA: TGTGCCAGCAGCACTACTGGGGGGAGGGGGTCCTACGAGCAGTACTTC
CDR3: CASSTTGGRGSYEQYF

V: TRBV6-5
size: NA
D: NA
J: TRBJ2-7
DNA: TGTGCCAGCAGCCGACAGGAGGCCTACGAGCAGTACTTC
CDR3: CASSRQEAYEQYF

V: TRBV7-3
size: NA
D: TRBD2
J: TRBJ2-3
DNA: TGTGCCAGCAGCGTTCCAACTAGCGGGGTGAGCACAGATACGCAGTATTTT
CDR3: CASSVPTSGVSTDTQYF

V: TRBV7-9
size: NA
D: NA
J: TRBJ2-7
DNA: TGTGCCAGCAGCCCCCGGGAAGACTACGAGCAGTACTTC
CDR3: CASSPREDYEQYF

V: TRBV2
size: NA
D: TRBD1
J: TRBJ2-1
DNA: TGTGCCAGCAGTGAAGAGGTCATTGGGACAGGGAAGGGTGAGCAGTTCTTC
CDR3: CASSEEVIGTGKGEQFF

V: TRBV7-2
size: few
D: NA
J: TRBJ2-7
DNA: TGTGCCAGCAGCTATCAAGAGTACGAGCAGTACTTC
CDR3: CASSYQEYEQYF

V: TRBV6-4
size: NA
D: NA
J: TRBJ1-1
DNA: TGTGCCAGCAGCGCCCAGGGCGGCACTGAAGCTTTCTTT
CDR3: CASSAQGGTEAFF

V: TRBV11-2
size: NA
D: NA
J: TRBJ2-2
DNA: TGTGCCAGCAGCCCTATACAGGGACCCGGGGAGCTGTTTTTT
CDR3: CASSPIQGPGELFF

V: TRBV19
size: NA
D: TRBD1
J: TRBJ1-2
DNA: TGTGCCAGTATCGAATCCGGGACAGGGACCTATGGCTACACCTTC
CDR3: CASIESGTGTYGYTF

V: TRBV30
size: NA
D: NA
J: TRBJ2-3
DNA: TGTGCCTGGAGTGTCGGTCTGCAAGGGGCTGCAGATACGCAGTATTTT
CDR3: CAWSVGLQGAADTQYF

V: TRBV5-6
size: NA
D: NA
J: TRBJ2-5
DNA: TGTGCCAGCAGCTTGGTTCGGCAGGGCAAAGAGACCCAGTACTTC
CDR3: CASSLVRQGKETQYF

V: TRBV30
size: NA
D: NA
J: TRBJ2-1
DNA: TGTGCCTGGAGGGGGGCCTCGGGCTACAATGAGCAGTTCTTC
CDR3: CAWRGASGYNEQFF

V: TRBV9
size: NA
D: NA
J: TRBJ1-1
DNA: TGTGCCAGCAGCCTCGAGATCTGGACTGAAGCTTTCTTT
CDR3: CASSLEIWTEAFF

V: TRBV2
size: once
D: TRBD1
J: TRBJ2-7
DNA: TGTGCCAGACGGACAGGGGGCAACTACGAGCAGTACTTC
CDR3: CARRTGGNYEQYF

V: TRBV4-2
size: few
D: TRBD2
J: TRBJ2-1
DNA: TGTGCCAGCAGCCAAGGTTTAGCGGGGAATGAGCAGTTCTTC
CDR3: CASSQGLAGNEQFF

V: TRBV30
size: NA
D: NA
J: TRBJ1-2
DNA: TGTGCCTGGAGTGTCCAGGGGCTGGGAGGCTACACCTTC
CDR3: CAWSVQGLGGYTF

V: TRBV7-9
size: once
D: TRBD1
J: TRBJ2-7
DNA: TGTGCCAGCAGCTTAGCCGGGACAGGGACCTCCGGGCAGTACTTC
CDR3: CASSLAGTGTSGQYF

V: TRBV6-5
size: NA
D: NA
J: TRBJ2-1
DNA: TGTGCCAGCAGTTACTCGCGCAATCGGGGGAATGAGCAGTTCTTC
CDR3: CASSYSRNRGNEQFF

V: TRBV2
size: NA
D: TRBD2
J: TRBJ2-5
DNA: TGTGCCAGCAAACGAAGGGGGGTAGCGGGGGGCGGAGAGACCCAGTACTTC
CDR3: CASKRRGVAGGGETQYF

V: TRBV7-2
size: NA
D: NA
J: TRBJ1-5
DNA: TGTGCCAGCAGCCCAAAATTTGTGACAAAGCCAGGCAATCAGCCCCAGCATTTT
CDR3: CASSPKFVTKPGNQPQHF

V: TRBV6-5
size: few
D: NA
J: TRBJ1-1
DNA: TGTGCCAGCATCCTTCGAAGGGGTAACACTGAAGCTTTCTTT
CDR3: CASILRRGNTEAFF

V: TRBV6-1
size: NA
D: TRBD1
J: TRBJ1-5
DNA: TGTGCCAGCAGTGACGGACAGGGTATGAGCAATCAGCCCCAGCATTTT
CDR3: CASSDGQGMSNQPQHF

V: TRBV18
size: few
D: TRBD1
J: TRBJ1-2
DNA: TGTGCCAGCTCACGACAGGGAGGTGGCTACACCTTC
CDR3: CASSRQGGGYTF

V: TRBV30
size: few
D: NA
J: TRBJ1-4
DNA: TGTGCCTGGAGTTGGGGCAGGGGTGGTAATGAAAAACTGTTTTTT
CDR3: CAWSWGRGGNEKLFF

V: TRBV19
size: NA
D: NA
J: TRBJ1-2
DNA: TGTGCCAGTACGGACAGTAACTATGGCTACACCTTC
CDR3: CASTDSNYGYTF

V: TRBV6-1
size: NA
D: TRBD1
J: TRBJ2-4
DNA: TGTGCCAGCAGTGAAGCGCTTGGGACAGGGGGCAACATTCAGTACTTC
CDR3: CASSEALGTGGNIQYF

V: TRBV30
size: few
D: TRBD1
J: TRBJ1-2
DNA: TGTGCCGCTGGGACAGGGTATGGCTACACCTTC
CDR3: CAAGTGYGYTF

V: TRBV5-1
size: NA
D: TRBD2
J: TRBJ2-2
DNA: TGCGCCAGCAGCTTGGGACTAGCGGGGGGATACACCGGGGAGCTGTTTTTT
CDR3: CASSLGLAGGYTGELFF

V: TRBV6-1
size: few
D: TRBD1
J: TRBJ1-6
DNA: TGTGCCAGCAGTGGGACAGGGAGTAATTCACCCCTCCACTTT
CDR3: CASSGTGSNSPLHF

V: TRBV7-9
size: NA
D: TRBD1
J: TRBJ1-3
DNA: TGTGCCAGAACCGACGACAGGGTCGGAAACACCATATATTTT
CDR3: CARTDDRVGNTIYF